What follows are 31 T cell receptor beta chains derived from one specimen sequenced in a study of spatial heterogeneity in lung cancer. TCRdb re-called the 5' RACE reads through MiXCR, storing one row per CDR3 protein. Altogether 35,000 to 45,000 distinct CDR3 sequences are present, 20% to 25% being singletons, with the ten largest covering more than 7%. Noted time point: blood at routine non-recurrence follow-up after resection. The sequencing here drew on PBMCs, taken at follow-up. These receptors came from a female donor with early-stage non-small cell lung cancer.

This clonotype has ten or more counts. The genes are TRBV5-1 and TRBJ1-3, with a possible D match to TRBD1 (5 bases). The V and J ends lost 2 bases and 0 bases respectively, with 15 bases between them. The CDR3 sequence is 17 residues long. CDR1 and CDR2 (germline): SGHRS, YFSETQ. The CDR3 here is CASSLTGFSGSGNTIYF. In nucleotides, the CDR3 is TGCGCCAGCAGCTTAACAGGATTTTCGGGCTCTGGAAACACCATATATTTT. Using reference TRBV5-1 and TRBJ1-3 for the parts outside the CDR3, the full variable domain is KAGVTQTPRYLIKTRGQQVTLSCSPISGHRSVSWYQQTPGQGLQFLFEYFSETQRNKGNFPGRFSGRQFSNSRSEMNVSTLELGDSALYLCASSLTGFSGSGNTIYFGEGSWLTVV.

A few counts support this clonotype. The chain couples TRBV4-2 to TRBJ1-3; unclear D gene. Germline-derived CDR1 and CDR2 are LGHNA and YNFKEQ. The germline V and J ends were trimmed by 0 bases and 0 bases, with 3 bases remaining between them. The CDR3 sequence is 14 residues long. CDR3 region: CASSQDTSGNTIYF. DNA of the CDR3: TGTGCCAGCAGCCAAGACACCTCTGGAAACACCATATATTTT.

The V and J genes are TRBV11-3 and TRBJ2-3, with D possibly being TRBD2 (5 bases). Germline V gene data show CDR1 as SGHNT and CDR2 as YENEEA. The CDR3 runs 13 residues. The germline V and J ends were trimmed by 5 bases and 6 bases, with 12 bases remaining between them. The CDR3 DNA sequence: TGTGCCAGCAGCCTAGCCCCCCTGGATACGCAGTATTTT. This gives the protein CASSLAPLDTQYF.

The chain employs TRBV6-1 and TRBJ2-7; tentative D call: TRBD2 (5 bases). The V gene lost 6 bases and the J gene lost 2 bases, with 14 bases spanning the gap. The germline CDR1 and CDR2 sequences are MNHNS and SASEGT. The CDR3 is made up of 14 amino acids. CDR3 sequence reads: CASRVGLATYEQYF. DNA for the CDR3: TGTGCCAGCAGGGTAGGACTGGCGACCTACGAGCAGTACTTC.

The chain combines TRBV7-9 with TRBJ2-7, with a possible D match to TRBD2 (5 bases). The CDR3 length is 13 residues. Germline CDR1 is SEHNR and CDR2 is FQNEAQ (reference sequence). V gave up 6 bases and J gave up 0 bases, with 9 bases separating them. CDR3 sequence reads: CASSEGSSYEQYF. The CDR3 DNA is TGTGCCAGCAGTGAGGGTAGCTCCTACGAGCAGTACTTC.

The rearrangement joins TRBV5-5 to TRBJ1-5; D call uncertain. This CDR3 spans 13 amino acids. Germline lookup yields CDR1 SGHKS and CDR2 YYEKEE (reference sequence). Trimming removed 0 bases at V and 6 bases at J, with 7 bases between. CDR3 bases: TGTGCCAGCAGCTTGGCCGAGGGTCAGCCCCAGCATTTT. This translates into CASSLAEGQPQHF.

This clonotype was counted a few times. V is TRBV5-1 and J is TRBJ2-3; D unresolved. The CDR3 contains 15 residues. From germline, CDR1 is SGHRS and CDR2 YFSETQ. V lost 0 bases and J 0 bases, leaving 8 bases between the germline ends. CDR3 coding DNA: TGCGCCAGCAGCTTGGGAGACTCTAGCACAGATACGCAGTATTTT. Its protein is CASSLGDSSTDTQYF.

Points on this clonotype: Being one base from a much bigger clone, this may be a read error. The chain couples TRBV30 to TRBJ1-2; D gene uncertain. Germline values: CDR1 GTSNPN, CDR2 SVGIG (reference sequence). The CDR3 is 13 residues long. The CDR3 reads CAWSVSILYDYTF. CDR3 DNA sequence: TGTGCCTGGAGTGTTAGCATCCTCTATGACTACACCTTC.

The J gene is TRBJ2-2, the V gene TRBV5-1; D is perhaps TRBD2 (6 bases). This CDR3 spans 14 amino acids. The germline gives CDR1 SGHRS, CDR2 YFSETQ. The V end was cut by 1 base, the J end by 6 bases, with 10 bases between. The DNA for the CDR3 is TGCGCCAGCAGCTTGATTACGGGAGCCGGGGAGCTGTTTTTT. This encodes CASSLITGAGELFF.

The chain combines TRBV7-8 with TRBJ2-2; 10 bases map to TRBD2. The trim removed 6 bases at V and 7 bases at J, leaving 14 bases unmatched. There are 17 residues in the CDR3. CDR1 is SGHVS, CDR2 FQNEAQ, per germline. The CDR3 loop is CASRGSGLAGVGGELFF. The DNA for the CDR3 is TGTGCCAGCAGGGGAAGTGGGCTAGCGGGAGTTGGCGGGGAGCTGTTTTTT.

In DNA, the CDR3 is TGTGCCAGCAGCCCCAGGACCCTTTTATCCACTGAAGCTTTCTTT. Protein: CASSPRTLLSTEAFF. This chain connects TRBV7-9 to TRBJ1-1, with no clear D. Per the germline V gene, CDR1 is SEHNR and CDR2 is FQNEAQ (reference sequence). CDR3 length: 15 amino acids. Trimming left V 5 bases short and J 4 bases short, with 17 bases between.

The table lists this clonotype with a few counts. V is TRBV5-1 and J is TRBJ2-1; TRBD2 matches at 8 bases. V trimming: 4 bases; J trimming: 2 bases; junction bases outside the gene matches: 8. In germline, CDR1 is SGHRS, CDR2 YFSETQ. The CDR3 loop spans 16 amino acids. The CDR3 region is CASSPQGAGAYNEQFF. CDR3 sequence (DNA): TGCGCCAGCAGCCCGCAGGGAGCGGGAGCCTACAATGAGCAGTTCTTC.

The V gene is TRBV5-1, the J gene TRBJ2-3; D gene unclear. CDR3 length: 17 residues. Germline assignment: CDR1 SGHRS and CDR2 YFSETQ. V was clipped by 4 bases and J by 0 bases, with 18 bases between them. The CDR3, as DNA: TGCGCCAGCAGCAGAATCCGGGCAACATTAAGCACAGATACGCAGTATTTT. It is translated as CASSRIRATLSTDTQYF.

V is TRBV18 and J is TRBJ1-1, with D perhaps matching TRBD1 (6 bases). The CDR3 has 14 amino acids. CDR1 and CDR2 (germline): KGHSH, LQKENI. The V gene lost 5 bases and the J gene lost 1 base, with 11 bases spanning the gap. The CDR3 spells CASSAGQSNTEAFF. The CDR3, as DNA: TGTGCCAGCTCAGCCGGACAGTCGAACACTGAAGCTTTCTTT.

This clonotype showed up many times. The rearrangement uses TRBV12-3 or TRBV12-4 and TRBJ2-7; possible D gene TRBD1, 5 bases. Trimming took off 3 bases at V and 7 bases at J, with 10 bases between the two ends. The CDR3 contains 12 residues. This CDR3 reads CASSLVRDEQYF. The CDR3 region has the DNA TGTGCCAGCAGTTTGGTCAGGGATGAGCAGTACTTC.

This clonotype was found many times. V gene TRBV9 combines with J gene TRBJ2-3; 14 bases align to TRBD2. Germline V gene data show CDR1 as SGDLS and CDR2 as YYNGEE. Unmatched junction bases numbered 20, after V lost 3 bases and J lost 8 bases. The CDR3 contains 20 residues. Here the CDR3 DNA reads TGTGCCAGCAGCGCTCCGACTAGCGGGAGGGCCTTAGTGGTTTTCGTTACGCAGTATTTT. It translates to CASSAPTSGRALVVFVTQYF.

This clonotype has at least ten counts. This chain uses TRBV4-2 with TRBJ2-6, with D tentatively TRBD1 or TRBD2 (5 bases each). Germline V CDR1 and CDR2: LGHNA, YNFKEQ. The V and J ends lost 3 bases and 0 bases respectively, with 9 bases between them. The CDR3 totals 16 residues. As DNA, the CDR3 is TGTGCCAGCAGCCAGGGGGTCTTCTCTGGGGCCAACGTCCTGACTTTC. Residues: CASSQGVFSGANVLTF.

This clonotype was picked up a small number of times. The rearrangement joins TRBV7-2 to TRBJ1-4; D perhaps matches TRBD1 (5 bases). Trimming stripped 5 bases from V and 8 bases from J, with 15 bases between. CDR1 SGHTA and CDR2 FQGNSA come from the germline V gene. The CDR3 consists of 14 residues. CDR3 loop: CASSPGGGAEKLFF. CDR3 in DNA: TGTGCCAGCAGCCCCGGGGGTGGCGCCGAAAAACTGTTTTTT.

The chain couples TRBV20-1 to TRBJ1-1, with D perhaps TRBD1 (5 bases). Germline lookup yields CDR1 DFQATT and CDR2 SNEGSKA (reference sequence). The CDR3 sequence is 14 residues long. Trimming took 4 bases from V and 3 from J, leaving 15 bases between them. CDR3 sequence: CSATRGLGYTEAFF. Written as DNA, the CDR3 is TGCAGTGCTACTAGGGGTTTGGGGTACACTGAAGCTTTCTTT.

V is TRBV15 and J is TRBJ2-5; TRBD2 matches 7 bases. Germline V CDR1 and CDR2: LNHNV, YYDKDF (reference sequence). This CDR3 comprises 15 residues. V dropped 0 bases and J dropped 7; count of bases not matched to a gene: 8. This chain's CDR3 is CATSRDQRGGGTQYF. As DNA, the CDR3 is TGTGCCACCAGCAGAGATCAGCGGGGCGGCGGGACCCAGTACTTC.

This clonotype came up many times. The genes are TRBV7-9 and TRBJ2-3; 7 nucleotides match TRBD2. The CDR3 sequence is 16 residues long. Germline CDR1 SEHNR, CDR2 FQNEAQ (reference sequence). V gave up 1 base and J gave up 0 bases; unmatched junction bases: 4. The CDR3 loop reads CASSLVVGGSTDTQYF. In DNA form, the CDR3 reads TGTGCCAGCAGCTTAGTGGTCGGGGGGAGCACAGATACGCAGTATTTT.

This clonotype was recorded many times. The CDR3 region has the DNA TGCAGCGTTGTATTTACGGGAATCTCCTACGAGCAGTACTTC. It specifies CSVVFTGISYEQYF. The chain couples TRBV29-1 to TRBJ2-7; possibly TRBD2 for D (5 bases). V lost 4 bases to trimming and J lost 0 bases, with 13 bases between them. This CDR3 spans 14 amino acids. Germline V gene lookup returns CDR1 SQVTM and CDR2 ANQGSEA.

The chain links TRBV5-1 to TRBJ2-1; 9 positions agree with TRBD2. J lost 7 bases, V lost 4 bases, and 12 bases had no gene match. The CDR3 has 16 residues. CDR1 and CDR2 (germline): SGHRS, YFSETQ. DNA of the CDR3: TGCGCCAGCAGCATAGGGACTAGCAAGTTCTCGAATGAGCAGTTCTTC. It translates to CASSIGTSKFSNEQFF.

This clonotype has ten or more counts. The chain uses TRBV6-5 and TRBJ1-3; the D gene is possibly TRBD1 (6 bases). The CDR3 has 16 residues. The ends were cut back, 6 bases at V and 0 bases at J, with 15 bases in the middle. In germline, CDR1 is MNHEY, CDR2 SVGAGI. The CDR3 here is CASSREGGSSGNTIYF. CDR3 DNA sequence: TGTGCCAGCAGCCGGGAGGGGGGTAGCTCTGGAAACACCATATATTTT.

The sample holds a few counts of this clonotype. The CDR3 DNA follows: TGTGCCAGCAGCCGAGGGGACGCGGAATGGGGAAACACCATATATTTT. Translating gives CASSRGDAEWGNTIYF. This chain joins TRBV7-3 and TRBJ1-3; D may be TRBD1 (5 bases). The germline V gene has CDR1 SGHTA and CDR2 FQGTGA. The CDR3 sequence is 16 residues long. V lost 5 bases to trimming and J lost 4 bases, with 18 bases between them.

This clonotype was found once. CDR3 in amino acids: CASSLGQGGYTF. The CDR3, as DNA: TGTGCCAGCAGCTTAGGGCAGGGGGGCTACACCTTC. The chain is built from TRBV7-9 and TRBJ1-2; the D gene is possibly TRBD1 (6 bases). Germline V gene data show CDR1 as SEHNR and CDR2 as FQNEAQ (reference sequence). Trimming removed 1 base at V and 8 bases at J, with 8 bases between. This CDR3 has 12 amino acids.

This clonotype was found many times. The chain is built from TRBV7-9 and TRBJ2-3; D ambiguous. V lost 4 bases and J 1 base, leaving 9 bases between the germline ends. Germline CDR1 and CDR2: SEHNR and FQNEAQ (reference sequence). There are 14 residues in the CDR3. The CDR3 DNA follows: TGTGCCAGCAGCTCAGAGCGCGGCACAGATACGCAGTATTTT. It codes for CASSSERGTDTQYF.

This clonotype has a handful of counts. The J gene is TRBJ2-4, the V gene TRBV24-1, with D uncertain. In germline, CDR1 is KGHDR, CDR2 SFDVKD. The V gene lost 7 bases and the J gene lost 0 bases, with 0 bases spanning the gap. The CDR3 sequence is 11 residues long. The CDR3 coding sequence is TGTGCCACCAGAGCCAAAAACATTCAGTACTTC. This codes for CATRAKNIQYF.

This clonotype was detected many times. The chain carries TRBV18 and TRBJ2-1; TRBD2 agrees at 10 bases. This CDR3 spans 18 amino acids. CDR1 and CDR2 from the germline V gene are KGHSH and LQKENI. Germline trimming cut 0 bases from V and 7 bases from J; bases unmatched to any gene: 12. CDR3 sequence reads: CASSPPNSFSGGRNEQFF. CDR3 nucleotide sequence: TGTGCCAGCTCACCACCGAACTCTTTTAGCGGGGGGCGAAATGAGCAGTTCTTC.

The table lists this clonotype with many counts. The rearrangement links TRBV12-3 or TRBV12-4 to TRBJ1-5; D gene uncertain. The ends were cut back, 3 bases at V and 2 bases at J, with 11 bases in the middle. The CDR3 sequence is 15 residues long. The DNA for the CDR3 is TGTGCCAGCAGTTTTGTCGGGCCCGGCAATCAGCCCCAGCATTTT. Encoded protein: CASSFVGPGNQPQHF.

This chain uses TRBV7-8 with TRBJ2-3; D is unresolved. The CDR3 spans 15 residues. V lost 5 bases and J lost 3, with 15 bases in between. In germline, CDR1 is SGHVS, CDR2 FQNEAQ. The CDR3 DNA sequence: TGTGCCAGCAGCCCCCGCCGGGTGACAACAGATACGCAGTATTTT. This sequence encodes CASSPRRVTTDTQYF.